A single sample gave rise to the 3 T cell receptor beta chains below, sequenced in a study of shared clonotypes between healthy human individuals. Sequenced by immunoSEQ multiplex PCR; TCRdb stores in-frame clones only, minus some. Of 2 million to 2.5 million clones listed, 93% were seen once; the top ten hold about 0.34%. Sequenced material: naive CD4+ T cells from PBMCs. The subset is: CD45RA+ positively selected. The receptors were gathered from a man aged 18 to 29 in good health. Some clones in this sample may be carry-over from other donors' samples.

This sequence joins TRBV7-3 and TRBJ2-7; 13 bases align to TRBD2. This CDR3 has 16 residues. J lost 4 bases, V lost 4 bases, and 7 bases had no gene match. Germline V gene sequence: CDR1 SGHTA, CDR2 FQGTGA. This CDR3 is CASSSRTSGSRYEQYF. The CDR3 region has the DNA TGTGCCAGCAGCTCCCGGACTAGCGGGAGTAGGTACGAGCAGTACTTC.

The chain joins TRBV18 to TRBJ2-7, with D possibly matching TRBD2 (6 bases). With 5 bases removed from V and 0 bases from J, the gap between germline ends came to 11 bases. CDR1 and CDR2 from the germline V gene are KGHSH and LQKENI. CDR3 size: 14 residues. CDR3 sequence reads: CASSATGLSYEQYF. The CDR3 bases are TGTGCCAGCTCAGCCACGGGACTCTCCTACGAGCAGTACTTC.

The chain has TRBV4-2 and TRBJ2-1, with D uncertain. This CDR3 region has 16 residues. V was trimmed by 3 bases and J by 8 bases, leaving 20 bases between them. Germline V gene data show CDR1 as LGHNA and CDR2 as YNFKEQ. CDR3 region: CASSHAPGPRGYEQFF. CDR3 DNA sequence: TGTGCCAGCAGCCATGCTCCGGGCCCAAGAGGCTATGAGCAGTTCTTC.